This T cell receptor beta chain is from a study of cytomegalovirus exposure and HLA in healthy donors. The trim removed 11 bases at V and 1 base at J, leaving 6 bases unmatched. CDR3 length: 13 residues. The V gene's germline CDR1 is WNHNN and CDR2 SYGVQD (reference sequence). The PCR contained 60 Vbeta and 13 Jbeta primers. TCRdb's copy holds only in-frame clones and misses some; the assay was immunoSEQ multiplex PCR. The sample lists roughly 150,000 clones, around 80% occurring once. This clone was observed a handful of times. The sample consisted of PBMCs. This chain connects TRBV10-1 to TRBJ2-7, with 9 bases fitting TRBD1. This TCR came from a woman in her 40s in good health and CMV-seronegative. Here the CDR3 reads CAGPTGGSYEQYF. The CDR3, as DNA: TGCGCCGGACCGACAGGGGGATCCTACGAGCAGTACTTC.